These 11 T cell receptor beta chains share one sample of origin, sequenced in a study of T cells expressing NK-cell markers. With the 5' RACE reads reprocessed, TCRdb shows one record per CDR3 protein and no DNA. Its listing shows about 400,000 distinct CDR3 sequences. The sample consisted of blood T cells: a sorted CD56 or NKG2C T cell subset, CD4+ or CD8+ T cells, or bulk PBMC T cells (not recorded which). The receptors here all came from a woman aged 50 to 65 in good health.

The chain recombines TRBV24-1 with TRBJ1-5. The CDR3 loop spans 14 amino acids. The germline CDR1 and CDR2 sequences are KGHDR and SFDVKD. The chain's CDR3 is CATSDLDTSGPQHF.

The genes are TRBV12-3 or TRBV12-4 and TRBJ2-1; there is no DNA to check the TCRdb D call of TRBD2. CDR3 length: 15 residues. The CDR3 sequence: CASSLTSGNPNEQFF.

The chain is built from TRBV14 and TRBJ2-7; TCRdb's D call, TRBD2, is unchecked because there is no DNA. CDR1 and CDR2 (germline): SGHDN, FVKESK. This CDR3 has 14 residues. CDR3 protein: CASSPGLAGSEQYF.

The V and J genes are TRBV27 and TRBJ2-3; TCRdb lists TRBD1, though no DNA is available to test this call. The CDR3 is made up of 14 amino acids. CDR1 is MNHEY, CDR2 SMNVEV, per germline (reference sequence). CDR3 residues: CASSSQGSTDTQYF.

The chain combines TRBV20-1 with TRBJ1-3. The CDR3 totals 12 residues. Germline values: CDR1 DFQATT, CDR2 SNEGSKA (reference sequence). The chain's CDR3 is CSAINSGNTIYF.

This sequence joins TRBV6-1 and TRBJ2-3; the D call of TRBD2 rests on TCRdb alone, since no DNA is present to check it. In germline, CDR1 is MNHNS, CDR2 SASEGT. The CDR3 totals 15 residues. Here the CDR3 reads CASSVDPRATDTQYF.

V is TRBV4-1 and J is TRBJ2-1; the D call of TRBD2 rests on TCRdb alone, since no DNA is present to check it. The CDR3 extends over 15 amino acids. Germline V gives CDR1 MGHRA, CDR2 YSYEKL. The CDR3 loop reads CASSGREGRGDEQFF.

The chain joins TRBV10-2 to TRBJ2-5; TCRdb reports TRBD2, a call that lacks DNA to check it against. Looked up from germline, CDR1 is WSHSY and CDR2 is SAAADI. The CDR3 runs 13 residues. The CDR3 here is CASSVGRLETQYF.

The rearrangement links TRBV12-3 or TRBV12-4 to TRBJ2-3; TCRdb lists TRBD2, though no DNA is available to test this call. The CDR3 consists of 15 residues. The CDR3 sequence is CASSWTSGETDTQYF.

This rearrangement joins TRBV7-8 to TRBJ2-1; the D gene TCRdb calls, TRBD1, cannot be checked with no DNA. The CDR3 is made up of 16 amino acids. CDR1 is SGHVS and CDR2 is FQNEAQ in the germline V gene. The CDR3 region is CASSLEGDRARNEQFF.

The gene calls are TRBV12-3 or TRBV12-4 and TRBJ1-6; the D call of TRBD1 rests on TCRdb alone, since no DNA is present to check it. The CDR3 loop spans 16 amino acids. This chain's CDR3 is CASSLLPAGVGSPLHF.